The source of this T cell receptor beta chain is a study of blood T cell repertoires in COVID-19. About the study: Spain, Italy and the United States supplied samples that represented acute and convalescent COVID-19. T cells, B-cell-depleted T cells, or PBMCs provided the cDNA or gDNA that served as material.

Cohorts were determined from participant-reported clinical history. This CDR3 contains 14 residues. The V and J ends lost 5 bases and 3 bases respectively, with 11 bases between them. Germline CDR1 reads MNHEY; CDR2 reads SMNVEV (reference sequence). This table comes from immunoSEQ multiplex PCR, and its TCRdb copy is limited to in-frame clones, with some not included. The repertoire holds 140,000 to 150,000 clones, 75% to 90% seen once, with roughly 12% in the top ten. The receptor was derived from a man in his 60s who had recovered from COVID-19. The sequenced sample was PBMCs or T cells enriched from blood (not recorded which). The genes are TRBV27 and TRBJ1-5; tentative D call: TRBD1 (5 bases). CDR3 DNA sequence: TGTGCCAGCAGTCCGTGGGGGGTCAATCAGCCCCAGCATTTT. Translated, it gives CASSPWGVNQPQHF.